This paragraph reports one TCR beta chain. This sample is part of a study of blood T cell repertoires in COVID-19. Study overall: COVID-19 samples, acute and convalescent, were from the United States, Italy and Spain. T cells, B-cell-depleted T cells, or PBMCs supplied cDNA or gDNA.

Trimming took off 8 bases at V and 5 bases at J, with 12 bases between the two ends. The CDR3 length is 12 residues. Sequencing was performed with immunoSEQ multiplex PCR; in TCRdb, only in-frame clones are kept and a portion is missing. This table has 130,000 or so clones, approximately 80% appearing once. Sequences were obtained from peripheral blood. The chain has TRBV12-3 or TRBV12-4 and TRBJ1-2, with D possibly being TRBD1 (5 bases). The TCR originated in a man in his forties or fifties with acute or convalescent COVID-19. CDR3 in amino acids: CASQEGPYGYTF. The CDR3 coding sequence is TGTGCCAGCCAGGAGGGGCCATATGGCTACACCTTC.